This entry lists 24 T cell receptor beta chains sequenced from one sample in a study of identical twins. TCRdb re-called the 5' RACE reads through MiXCR, storing one row per CDR3 protein. Among around 670,000 distinct CDR3 sequences listed, over 5% were seen once. The source material was naive T cells sorted from blood. These receptor sequences come from a man between 18 and 35 years old in good health.

This clonotype was found a few times. This CDR3 is CASSLSVGSKSYEQYF. Written as DNA, the CDR3 is TGTGCCAGCAGTTTATCGGTCGGGAGCAAATCTTACGAGCAGTACTTC. V and J are TRBV27 and TRBJ2-7; D may be TRBD2 (6 bases). CDR3 length: 16 amino acids. With 0 bases removed from V and 4 bases from J, the gap between germline ends came to 16 bases. Germline V lookup: CDR1 MNHEY, CDR2 SMNVEV (reference sequence).

This clonotype was found many times. The chain carries TRBV28 and TRBJ2-5; D may correspond to TRBD1 or TRBD2 (5 bases each). V was trimmed by 7 bases and J by 1 base, leaving 13 bases between them. Germline V gene lookup returns CDR1 MDHEN and CDR2 SYDVKM. This CDR3 contains 14 residues. The CDR3 DNA is TGTGCCAGCACGCTTGGGACCGTCCAAGAGACCCAGTACTTC. Translation: CASTLGTVQETQYF.

This clonotype was counted many times. The genes are TRBV7-9 and TRBJ1-4; D ambiguous. Trimming pared 5 bases from V and 7 bases from J, leaving 17 bases between. CDR1 SEHNR and CDR2 FQNEAQ come from the germline V gene (reference sequence). The CDR3 consists of 15 residues. The CDR3 nucleotides are TGTGCCAGCAGCGTTAGTGGGAAGAGGAGTGAAAAACTGTTTTTT. It specifies CASSVSGKRSEKLFF.

Only a few counts were recorded for this clonotype. The chain's CDR3 is CATSDAGSGPYNEQFF. The CDR3 bases are TGTGCCACCAGTGATGCAGGGTCTGGGCCATACAATGAGCAGTTCTTC. The chain links TRBV24-1 to TRBJ2-1; D is possibly TRBD1 (5 bases). The CDR3 length is 16 residues. The V end was cut by 3 bases, the J end by 4 bases, with 15 bases between. In germline, CDR1 is KGHDR, CDR2 SFDVKD.

This clonotype came up many times. J is TRBJ1-1 and V is TRBV20-1; a possible D gene is TRBD1 (6 bases). CDR3 length equals 14 residues. The germline V and J ends were trimmed by 6 bases and 2 bases, with 16 bases remaining between them. Germline V lookup: CDR1 DFQATT, CDR2 SNEGSKA (reference sequence). This CDR3 reads CSAGGGGINTEAFF. In DNA form, the CDR3 reads TGCAGTGCCGGGGGGGGCGGAATAAACACTGAAGCTTTCTTT.

This clonotype has just a few counts. The chain links TRBV20-1 to TRBJ2-5; tentatively, D is TRBD2 (5 bases). The CDR3 has 13 amino acids. V shed 7 bases and J shed 5 bases, with 17 bases lying between them. Germline values: CDR1 DFQATT, CDR2 SNEGSKA (reference sequence). This CDR3 is CSVQDSRKETQYF. The DNA of the CDR3 is TGCAGTGTCCAGGACTCGAGGAAGGAGACCCAGTACTTC.

This clonotype turned up a few times. The chain joins TRBV13 to TRBJ1-6, with a tentative D call TRBD1 (6 bases). The germline V gene encodes CDR1 PRHDT and CDR2 FYEKMQ (reference sequence). Trimming took 2 bases from V and 10 from J, leaving 9 bases between them. The length of the CDR3 is 13 residues. This CDR3 reads CASSLKGDSPLHF. The CDR3 DNA reads TGTGCCAGCAGCTTAAAGGGGGACTCACCCCTCCACTTT.

There are many counts of this clonotype. The genes are TRBV5-1 and TRBJ1-3; no firm D call. The CDR3 runs 16 residues. Germline V gene data show CDR1 as SGHRS and CDR2 as YFSETQ. The germline V and J ends were trimmed by 0 bases and 4 bases, with 14 bases remaining between them. The CDR3 region has the DNA TGCGCCAGCAGCTTGGAGCCAGGAGCAATCGGAAACACCATATATTTT. Its translation is CASSLEPGAIGNTIYF. The complete variable domain, with remaining parts taken from reference TRBV5-1 and TRBJ1-3, reads KAGVTQTPRYLIKTRGQQVTLSCSPISGHRSVSWYQQTPGQGLQFLFEYFSETQRNKGNFPGRFSGRQFSNSRSEMNVSTLELGDSALYLCASSLEPGAIGNTIYFGEGSWLTVV.

This chain uses TRBV7-8 with TRBJ2-7, with 7 nucleotides matching TRBD2. This CDR3 contains 20 residues. V shed 3 bases and J 3 bases; nucleotides not matched to a gene: 23. CDR1 is SGHVS, CDR2 FQNEAQ, per germline. In DNA form, the CDR3 reads TGTGCCAGCAGCTTTGGGTCCTCTGGCGGGAGAGGTTTGTGGTTCTACGAGCAGTACTTC. Translating gives CASSFGSSGGRGLWFYEQYF.

The chain recombines TRBV30 with TRBJ2-7; tentatively, D is TRBD2 (6 bases). Trimming took 0 bases from V and 6 from J, leaving 15 bases between them. Germline assignment: CDR1 GTSNPN and CDR2 SVGIG (reference sequence). This CDR3 has 14 residues. Written as DNA, the CDR3 is TGTGCCTGGAGTGTAGGAGGGAATTCTTTCGAGCAGTACTTC. Amino acids: CAWSVGGNSFEQYF. Combining the CDR3 with reference TRBV30 and TRBJ2-7 gives the whole variable domain SQTIHQWPATLVQPVGSPLSLECTVEGTSNPNLYWYRQAAGRGLQLLFYSVGIGQISSEVPQNLSASRPQDRQFILSSKKLLLSDSGFYLCAWSVGGNSFEQYFGPGTRLTVT.

This clonotype was counted at least ten times. V usage is TRBV4-1 and J usage is TRBJ1-3, with D tentatively TRBD1 (5 bases). Germline V gene sequence: CDR1 MGHRA, CDR2 YSYEKL. This CDR3 region has 15 residues. V lost 0 bases and J lost 4, with 10 bases in between. The CDR3 DNA reads TGCGCCAGCAGCCAAGATCGGGACGGAGGAAACACCATATATTTT. Protein product: CASSQDRDGGNTIYF.

This clonotype occurred a few times. As DNA, the CDR3 is TGTGCCAGCAGCCCCGGACAGGCCAGGATATACAATGAGCAGTTCTTC. This encodes CASSPGQARIYNEQFF. V is TRBV6-1 and J is TRBJ2-1; 7 bases map to TRBD1. CDR3 length: 16 residues. The germline V gene has CDR1 MNHNS and CDR2 SASEGT. V shed 6 bases and J 4 bases; nucleotides not matched to a gene: 12.

This clonotype showed up just a few times. The rearrangement uses TRBV19 and TRBJ2-1, with D hard to call. The germline V gene has CDR1 LNHDA and CDR2 SQIVND (reference sequence). The CDR3 has 13 residues. With 3 bases removed from V and 8 bases from J, the gap between germline ends came to 11 bases. The CDR3 protein is CASSIEPPDEQFF. The DNA of the CDR3 is TGTGCCAGTAGTATTGAGCCCCCCGATGAGCAGTTCTTC.

The V call is TRBV20-1, the J call TRBJ2-1, with 13 bases identical to TRBD2. Germline V gene sequence: CDR1 DFQATT, CDR2 SNEGSKA (reference sequence). The J segment lost 9 bases and the V segment lost 6 bases, leaving 14 bases of the junction unmatched. The CDR3 consists of 16 residues. CDR3 region: CSATGLAGPKEAEQFF. The CDR3 coding sequence is TGCAGTGCGACGGGACTAGCGGGGCCTAAAGAAGCTGAGCAGTTCTTC.

The genes are TRBV6-1 and TRBJ2-7; 7 bases fit TRBD1. The CDR3 contains 12 residues. V shed 6 bases and J 7 bases; nucleotides not matched to a gene: 6. The germline CDR1 and CDR2 sequences are MNHNS and SASEGT. CDR3 amino acids: CASSYRGGEQYV. CDR3 bases: TGTGCCAGCAGCTACAGGGGTGGAGAGCAGTACGTC.

This clonotype came up many times. The rearrangement joins TRBV7-9 to TRBJ1-1, with 9 nucleotides matching TRBD1. J was trimmed by 1 base and V by 5 bases; bases with no gene match: 11. The CDR3 consists of 17 residues. Germline V gene data show CDR1 as SEHNR and CDR2 as FQNEAQ (reference sequence). The CDR3, as DNA: TGTGCCAGCAGCCAAATTACAGGGGGCGACCCGAACACTGAAGCTTTCTTT. It specifies CASSQITGGDPNTEAFF.

This clonotype was seen only a few times. The genes are TRBV7-8 and TRBJ2-7; 7 nucleotides line up with TRBD2. The CDR3 consists of 14 residues. With V trimmed by 1 base and J by 2 bases, 2 bases remained unmatched. Germline CDR1 reads SGHVS; CDR2 reads FQNEAQ. The CDR3 nucleotides are TGTGCCAGCAGCTTAGGCGGGGGACCCTACGAGCAGTACGTC. Encoded protein: CASSLGGGPYEQYV.

V and J are TRBV4-2 and TRBJ2-7; a weak D match, TRBD2 (5 bases). The CDR3 spans 15 residues. V was shortened by 1 base and J by 3 bases, with 13 bases between the two germline ends. The germline gives CDR1 LGHNA, CDR2 YNFKEQ. CDR3 in DNA: TGTGCCAGCAGCCAAGTCGAGGGAGCCAACTACGAGCAGTACTTC. Translated, it gives CASSQVEGANYEQYF.

This clonotype was recorded a few times. The chain couples TRBV27 to TRBJ2-1; the match to TRBD1 covers 9 bases. Germline assignment: CDR1 MNHEY and CDR2 SMNVEV (reference sequence). With V trimmed by 8 bases and J by 7 bases, 12 bases remained unmatched. The CDR3 loop spans 15 amino acids. The CDR3 loop is CASGEQGAPLNEQFF. The CDR3, as DNA: TGTGCCAGCGGAGAACAGGGGGCGCCCCTGAATGAGCAGTTCTTC.

This clonotype occurred many times. The V gene is TRBV20-1, the J gene TRBJ2-1; 10 positions match TRBD2. V lost 2 bases and J lost 6; bases outside the gene matches: 1. Germline loops: CDR1 DFQATT, CDR2 SNEGSKA (reference sequence). The CDR3 totals 13 residues. This chain's CDR3 is CSARPSGSNEQFF. The CDR3 coding sequence is TGCAGTGCTAGACCTAGCGGGAGCAATGAGCAGTTCTTC.

The rearrangement uses TRBV29-1 and TRBJ2-7, with 11 bases aligning to TRBD2. The V gene's germline CDR1 is SQVTM and CDR2 ANQGSEA. V lost 6 bases, J lost 7 bases, and 14 bases stayed unmatched. This CDR3 region has 15 residues. This CDR3 reads CSVATSGRGVQEQYF. CDR3 nucleotides: TGCAGCGTGGCTACTAGCGGGAGAGGTGTGCAAGAGCAGTACTTC.

The table lists this clonotype with many counts. J is TRBJ2-3 and V is TRBV12-3 or TRBV12-4; D remains ambiguous. V was cut by 7 bases and J by 4 bases, with 9 bases left in between. The CDR3 runs to 12 residues. CDR3 protein: CASTRLSDTQYF. The CDR3 region has the DNA TGTGCCAGCACTCGTCTCTCAGATACGCAGTATTTT.

There are a few counts of this clonotype. The rearrangement joins TRBV20-1 to TRBJ2-7, with TRBD2 as a possible D gene (6 bases). The V gene lost 6 bases and the J gene lost 0 bases, with 12 bases spanning the gap. This CDR3 is 13 amino acids long. Germline-derived CDR1 and CDR2 are DFQATT and SNEGSKA (reference sequence). The CDR3 here is CSANVGGSYEQYF. The CDR3 nucleotides read TGCAGTGCAAACGTGGGGGGCTCCTACGAGCAGTACTTC.

This clonotype appeared a few times. This chain links TRBV28 with TRBJ2-5; 9 bases map to TRBD2. Germline-derived CDR1 and CDR2 are MDHEN and SYDVKM. The junction had 8 bases not matched to a gene; V was cut back by 8 bases and J by 4 bases. The CDR3 consists of 14 residues. The CDR3 protein is CASGAGGPGETQYF. CDR3 nucleotides: TGTGCCAGCGGGGCGGGAGGGCCGGGAGAGACCCAGTACTTC.